What follows describes a single T cell receptor (beta chain). The antigen is unknown. Repertoires were generated with immunoSEQ multiplex PCR, while TCRdb's copy carries only in-frame clones and drops some. Of over a million clones listed, less than 99% were seen once; the top ten hold around 0.38%. These data come from a study of shared clonotypes between healthy human individuals. Points from the study as a whole: It was expected that sequencing depth would affect clonotype sharing among donors. Genetic and exposure-history diversity was limited by the few donors.

The CDR3 sequence is 14 residues long. V dropped 6 bases and J dropped 13; count of bases not matched to a gene: 14. This chain uses TRBV23-1 with TRBJ1-4; 7 bases match TRBD1. TRBV23-1 is labeled an ORF, and its function is uncertain. The TCR originated in a man between 25 and 39 years old in good health. The sequenced sample consisted of naive CD4+ T cells sorted from blood. This sample's subset: CD45RA+ positively selected. CDR3: CASRQDTGDYSLFF. CDR3 in DNA: TGCGCCAGCAGACAAGACACAGGGGATTATTCACTGTTTTTT.